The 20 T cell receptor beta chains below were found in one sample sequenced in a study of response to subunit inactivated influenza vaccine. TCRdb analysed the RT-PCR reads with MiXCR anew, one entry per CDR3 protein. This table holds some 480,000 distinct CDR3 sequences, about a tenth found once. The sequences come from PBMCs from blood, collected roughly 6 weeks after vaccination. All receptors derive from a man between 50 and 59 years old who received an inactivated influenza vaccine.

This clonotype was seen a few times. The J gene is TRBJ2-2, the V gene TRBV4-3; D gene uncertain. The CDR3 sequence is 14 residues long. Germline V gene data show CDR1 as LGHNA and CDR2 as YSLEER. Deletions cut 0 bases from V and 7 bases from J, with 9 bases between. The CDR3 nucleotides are TGCGCCAGCAGCCAAGACGGTCAGATCGGGGAGCTGTTTTTT. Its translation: CASSQDGQIGELFF.

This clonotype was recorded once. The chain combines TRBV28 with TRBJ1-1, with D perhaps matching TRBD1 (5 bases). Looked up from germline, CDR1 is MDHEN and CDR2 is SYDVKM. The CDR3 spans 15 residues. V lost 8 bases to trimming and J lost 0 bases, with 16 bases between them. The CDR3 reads CASEPWGVMNTEAFF. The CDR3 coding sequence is TGTGCCAGCGAACCATGGGGGGTTATGAACACTGAAGCTTTCTTT.

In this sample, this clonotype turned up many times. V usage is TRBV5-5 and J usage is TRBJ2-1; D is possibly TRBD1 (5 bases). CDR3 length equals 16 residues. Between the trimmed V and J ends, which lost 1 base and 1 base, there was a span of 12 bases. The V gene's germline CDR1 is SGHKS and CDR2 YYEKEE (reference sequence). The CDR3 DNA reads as TGTGCCAGCAGCTTGTTCCAGGGAAGATCCTACAATGAGCAGTTCTTC. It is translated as CASSLFQGRSYNEQFF.

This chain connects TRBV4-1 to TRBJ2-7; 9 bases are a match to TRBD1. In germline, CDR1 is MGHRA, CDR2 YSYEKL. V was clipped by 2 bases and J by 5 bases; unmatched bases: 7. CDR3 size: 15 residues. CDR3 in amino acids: CASSQTGTGSDEQYF. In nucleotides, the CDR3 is TGCGCCAGCAGCCAAACCGGGACAGGGAGCGACGAGCAGTACTTC.

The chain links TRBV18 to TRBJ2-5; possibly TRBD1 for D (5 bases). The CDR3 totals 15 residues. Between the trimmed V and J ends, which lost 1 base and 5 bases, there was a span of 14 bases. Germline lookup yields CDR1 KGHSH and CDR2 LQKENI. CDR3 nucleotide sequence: TGTGCCAGCTCACCACTGCAGGGATTTACGGAGACCCAGTACTTC. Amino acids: CASSPLQGFTETQYF.

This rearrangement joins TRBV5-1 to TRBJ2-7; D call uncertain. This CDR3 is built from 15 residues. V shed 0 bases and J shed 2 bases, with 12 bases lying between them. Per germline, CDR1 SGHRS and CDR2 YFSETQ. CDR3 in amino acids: CASSLGTEVTYEQYF. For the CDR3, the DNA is TGCGCCAGCAGCTTGGGTACAGAAGTAACCTACGAGCAGTACTTC.

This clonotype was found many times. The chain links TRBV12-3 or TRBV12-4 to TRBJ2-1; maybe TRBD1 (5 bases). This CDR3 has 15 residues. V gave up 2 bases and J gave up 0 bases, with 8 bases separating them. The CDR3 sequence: CASSLRGSSYNEQFF. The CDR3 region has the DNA TGTGCCAGCAGTTTAAGGGGCAGCTCCTACAATGAGCAGTTCTTC.

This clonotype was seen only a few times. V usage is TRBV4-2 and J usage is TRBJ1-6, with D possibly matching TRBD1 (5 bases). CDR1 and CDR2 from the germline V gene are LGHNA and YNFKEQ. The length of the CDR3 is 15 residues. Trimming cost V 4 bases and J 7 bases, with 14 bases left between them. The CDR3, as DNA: TGTGCCAGCAGCCCGGGGGTGGGGTGGAATTCACCCCTCCACTTT. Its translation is CASSPGVGWNSPLHF.

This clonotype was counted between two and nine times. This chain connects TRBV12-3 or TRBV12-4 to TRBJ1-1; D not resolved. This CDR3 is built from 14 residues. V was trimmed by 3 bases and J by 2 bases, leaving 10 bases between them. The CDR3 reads CASSLFSINTEAFF. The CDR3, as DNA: TGTGCCAGCAGTTTGTTCAGTATTAACACTGAAGCTTTCTTT.

CDR3 DNA sequence: TGTGCCATCAGTGAGTCCTTGGTAGCGGGTTACAATGAGCAGTTCTTC. Its translation is CAISESLVAGYNEQFF. The gene calls are TRBV10-3 and TRBJ2-1; TRBD2 matches 7 bases. The germline gives CDR1 ENHRY, CDR2 SYGVKD. The CDR3 totals 16 residues. The ends lost 0 bases at V and 4 bases at J; junction bases unmatched: 6.

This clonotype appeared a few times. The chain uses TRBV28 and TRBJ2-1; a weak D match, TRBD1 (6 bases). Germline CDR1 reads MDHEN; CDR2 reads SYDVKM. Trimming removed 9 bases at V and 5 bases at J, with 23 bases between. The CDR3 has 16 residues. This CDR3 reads CASNRGTGSVNNEQFF. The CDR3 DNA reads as TGTGCCAGTAATAGGGGTACAGGGAGTGTTAACAATGAGCAGTTCTTC.

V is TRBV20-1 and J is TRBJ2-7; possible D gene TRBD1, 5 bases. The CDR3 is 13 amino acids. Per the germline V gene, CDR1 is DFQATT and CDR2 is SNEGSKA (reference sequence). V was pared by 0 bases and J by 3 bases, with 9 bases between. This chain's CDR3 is CSARDGHFYEQYF. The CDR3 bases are TGCAGTGCTAGAGACGGACACTTCTACGAGCAGTACTTC.

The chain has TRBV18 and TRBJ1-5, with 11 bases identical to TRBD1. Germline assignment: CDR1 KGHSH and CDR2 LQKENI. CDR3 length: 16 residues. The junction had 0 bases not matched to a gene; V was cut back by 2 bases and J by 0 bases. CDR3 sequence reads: CASSPGTGGSNQPQHF. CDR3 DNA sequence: TGTGCCAGCTCACCAGGGACAGGGGGTAGCAATCAGCCCCAGCATTTT.

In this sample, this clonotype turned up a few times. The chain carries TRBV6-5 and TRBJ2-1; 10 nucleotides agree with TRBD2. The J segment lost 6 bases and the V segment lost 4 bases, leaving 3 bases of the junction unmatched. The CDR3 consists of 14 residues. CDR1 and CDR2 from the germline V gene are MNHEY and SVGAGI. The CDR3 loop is CASSLLAGFNEQFF. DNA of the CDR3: TGTGCCAGCAGTTTACTAGCGGGATTCAATGAGCAGTTCTTC.

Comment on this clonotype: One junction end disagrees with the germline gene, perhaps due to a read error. The DNA of the CDR3 is TGTACCAGCACCGGGACAGGGGCGACCTACGAGCAGTACTTC. Translated: CTSTGTGATYEQYF. The chain uses TRBV5-6 and TRBJ2-7, with 10 bases that match TRBD1. Germline lookup yields CDR1 SGHDT and CDR2 YYEEEE. The CDR3 is 14 residues long.

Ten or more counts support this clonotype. The CDR3, as DNA: TGTGCCAGCAGTTTGTCTCCAGCGGGGGGATCCTTCTACGAGCAGTACTTC. This encodes CASSLSPAGGSFYEQYF. The chain links TRBV12-3 or TRBV12-4 to TRBJ2-7; 9 bases agree with TRBD2. With 3 bases clipped from V and 3 bases from J, the junction kept 12 bases outside the gene matches. CDR3 size: 17 residues.

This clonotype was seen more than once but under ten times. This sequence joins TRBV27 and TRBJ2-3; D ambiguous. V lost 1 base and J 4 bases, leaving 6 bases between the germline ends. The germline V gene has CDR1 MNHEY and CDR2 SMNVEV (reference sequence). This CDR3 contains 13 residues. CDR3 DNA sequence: TGTGCCAGCAGTTTATTCTGGGCAGATACGCAGTATTTT. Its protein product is CASSLFWADTQYF.

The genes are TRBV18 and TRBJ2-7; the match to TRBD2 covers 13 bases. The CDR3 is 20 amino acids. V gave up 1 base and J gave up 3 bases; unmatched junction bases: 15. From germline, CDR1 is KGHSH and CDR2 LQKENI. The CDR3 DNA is TGTGCCAGCTCACCACGGCGGCAGGGAACTAGCGGGAGGGTCCTCTACGAGCAGTACTTC. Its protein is CASSPRRQGTSGRVLYEQYF. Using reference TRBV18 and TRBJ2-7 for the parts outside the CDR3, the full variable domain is NAGVMQNPRHLVRRRGQEARLRCSPMKGHSHVYWYRQLPEEGLKFMVYLQKENIIDESGMPKERFSAEFPKEGPSILRIQQVVRGDSAAYFCASSPRRQGTSGRVLYEQYFGPGTRLTVT.

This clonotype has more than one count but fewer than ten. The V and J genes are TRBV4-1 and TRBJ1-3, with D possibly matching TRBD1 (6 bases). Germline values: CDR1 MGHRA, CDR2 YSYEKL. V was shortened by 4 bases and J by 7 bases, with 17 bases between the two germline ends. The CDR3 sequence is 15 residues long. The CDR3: CASSPVGGKGNTIYF. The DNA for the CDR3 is TGCGCCAGCAGCCCCGTTGGGGGCAAGGGGAACACCATATATTTT.

Here the CDR3 reads CASTNRRESEQFF. The CDR3 DNA reads TGTGCCAGCACCAATCGCCGGGAGTCTGAGCAGTTCTTC. The chain has TRBV12-3 or TRBV12-4 and TRBJ2-1; D perhaps matches TRBD2 (6 bases). The V gene lost 7 bases and the J gene lost 9 bases, with 16 bases spanning the gap. This CDR3 is built from 13 residues.